This T cell receptor (beta chain) was captured in a study of blood T cell repertoires in COVID-19. Germline CDR1 reads SGHRS; CDR2 reads YFSETQ. This CDR3 has 15 amino acids. The junction had 5 bases not matched to a gene; V was cut back by 2 bases and J by 2 bases. Produced via immunoSEQ multiplex PCR; TCRdb's table is partial and in-frame only. The sample has 55,000 to 80,000 clones; around 82% are singletons. The TCR comes from a man older than 75 with active COVID-19. V and J are TRBV5-1 and TRBJ2-5; 8 bases align to TRBD2. Sequences were obtained from peripheral blood. The CDR3 loop is CASSFAGGSQETQYF. The DNA of the CDR3 is TGCGCCAGCAGCTTCGCGGGAGGTTCGCAAGAGACCCAGTACTTC. Combining the CDR3 with reference TRBV5-1 and TRBJ2-5 gives the whole variable domain KAGVTQTPRYLIKTRGQQVTLSCSPISGHRSVSWYQQTPGQGLQFLFEYFSETQRNKGNFPGRFSGRQFSNSRSEMNVSTLELGDSALYLCASSFAGGSQETQYFGPGTRLLVL.